This is a list of T cell receptor beta chains from one sample in a study of lymphopenia after photon versus proton radiotherapy. The data were produced by immunoSEQ multiplex PCR, yet TCRdb's version contains in-frame clones alone and is incomplete. Among around 160,000 clones, more than 85% were seen once, and the ten largest hold approximately 4.8%. Sequenced material: peripheral blood, taken from a patient treated with photon-based radiotherapy. These receptors were taken from a man aged 45-65 years with gastric cancer. The conserved cysteine and the conserved F or W are not part of the CDR3 here.

cdr3_length: 12; j_call: TRBJ1-2; v_call: TRBV6-5; cdr3_aa: ASRYDKSNYGYT
cdr3_length: 11; j_call: TRBJ1-1; v_call: TRBV30; cdr3_aa: AWRWGGSTEAF
cdr3_length: 10; j_call: TRBJ1-1; v_call: TRBV7-9; cdr3_aa: ASSLTDTEAF
cdr3_length: 11; j_call: TRBJ2-7; v_call: TRBV30; cdr3_aa: AWGGREAGEQY
cdr3_length: 12; j_call: TRBJ2-2; v_call: TRBV2; cdr3_aa: ASRRDTSTGELF
cdr3_length: 14; j_call: TRBJ2-7; v_call: TRBV5-6; cdr3_aa: ASSLAWKREGREQY
cdr3_length: 12; j_call: TRBJ2-7; v_call: TRBV2; cdr3_aa: ASSGERGTYEQY
cdr3_length: 13; j_call: TRBJ1-1; v_call: TRBV5-6; cdr3_aa: ASSLARGGGTEAF
cdr3_length: 13; j_call: TRBJ2-1; v_call: TRBV5-1; cdr3_aa: ASSPGQPARNEQF
cdr3_length: 11; j_call: TRBJ2-7; v_call: TRBV10-3; cdr3_aa: AINSGTVYEQY
cdr3_length: 13; j_call: TRBJ1-1; v_call: TRBV5-4; cdr3_aa: ASSPRYKGNTEAF
cdr3_length: 9; j_call: TRBJ2-7; v_call: TRBV20-1; cdr3_aa: SARQGYEQY
cdr3_length: 11; j_call: TRBJ2-1; v_call: TRBV9; cdr3_aa: ASSVGVGGEQF
cdr3_length: 13; j_call: TRBJ2-3; v_call: TRBV5-4; cdr3_aa: ASSATSVGENTQY
cdr3_length: 12; j_call: TRBJ2-5; v_call: TRBV7-9; cdr3_aa: ASKPTTAQETQY
cdr3_length: 14; j_call: TRBJ2-4; v_call: TRBV4-2; cdr3_aa: ASSQDDSIAKNIQY
cdr3_length: 12; j_call: TRBJ2-7; v_call: TRBV7-2; cdr3_aa: ASSSTGGSNKQY
cdr3_length: 11; j_call: TRBJ2-2; v_call: TRBV2; cdr3_aa: ASSDRGTGELF
cdr3_length: 11; j_call: TRBJ2-7; v_call: TRBV11-3; cdr3_aa: ASSFLAGGEQY
cdr3_length: 12; j_call: TRBJ1-1; v_call: TRBV27; cdr3_aa: ASSLSKKDTEAF
cdr3_length: 12; j_call: TRBJ2-1; v_call: TRBV7-2; cdr3_aa: ASQFGPVDREQF
cdr3_length: 11; j_call: TRBJ1-5; v_call: TRBV6-5; cdr3_aa: ASSPQGNQPQH
cdr3_length: 12; j_call: TRBJ1-1; v_call: TRBV18; cdr3_aa: ASSPQQGSTEAF
cdr3_length: 14; j_call: TRBJ2-7; v_call: TRBV5-1; cdr3_aa: ASSFFGQGAKNEQY
cdr3_length: 11; j_call: TRBJ1-2; v_call: TRBV19; cdr3_aa: ASSMLENYGYT
cdr3_length: 12; j_call: TRBJ2-7; v_call: TRBV5-1; cdr3_aa: ASSLDGGDYEQY
cdr3_length: 11; j_call: TRBJ1-1; v_call: TRBV28; cdr3_aa: ASSPAWGTEAF
cdr3_length: 14; j_call: TRBJ1-5; v_call: TRBV28; cdr3_aa: ASSLGQGHSNQPQH
cdr3_length: 12; j_call: TRBJ2-7; v_call: TRBV2; cdr3_aa: ASSPDRVSYEQY
cdr3_length: 13; j_call: TRBJ1-4; v_call: TRBV4-3; cdr3_aa: ASSQGAGANEKLF
cdr3_length: 11; j_call: TRBJ1-1; v_call: TRBV27; cdr3_aa: ASKMVGNTEAF
cdr3_length: 13; j_call: TRBJ1-4; v_call: TRBV7-3; cdr3_aa: ASSPVGTKGEKLF
cdr3_length: 12; j_call: TRBJ1-5; v_call: TRBV10-3; cdr3_aa: AISGTGPNQPQH
cdr3_length: 12; j_call: TRBJ2-5; v_call: TRBV4-3; cdr3_aa: ASSQDAGGETQY
cdr3_length: 13; j_call: TRBJ2-2; v_call: TRBV15; cdr3_aa: ATSRDPALVGELF
cdr3_length: 12; j_call: TRBJ1-2; v_call: TRBV18; cdr3_aa: ASSSGQINYGYT
cdr3_length: 13; j_call: TRBJ2-1; v_call: TRBV5-6; cdr3_aa: ASSIGLAAYNEQF
cdr3_length: 11; j_call: TRBJ1-4; v_call: TRBV2; cdr3_aa: ASGGGDAGKLF
cdr3_length: 11; j_call: TRBJ2-3; v_call: TRBV5-4; cdr3_aa: ASSSRWDWGQY
cdr3_length: 17; j_call: TRBJ2-4; v_call: TRBV18; cdr3_aa: ASSRGERAHLLAKNIQY
cdr3_length: 12; j_call: TRBJ1-1; v_call: TRBV6-5; cdr3_aa: ASSYSRVDTEAF
cdr3_length: 11; j_call: TRBJ1-2; v_call: TRBV19; cdr3_aa: ATQSDSIAGYT
cdr3_length: 12; j_call: TRBJ2-5; v_call: TRBV2; cdr3_aa: ATGSQGIRETQY
cdr3_length: 13; j_call: TRBJ1-2; v_call: TRBV6-6; cdr3_aa: ASSDLGTAPRGYT
cdr3_length: 12; j_call: TRBJ2-1; v_call: TRBV7-3; cdr3_aa: ASSYSGRGNEQF
cdr3_length: 13; j_call: TRBJ1-1; v_call: TRBV9; cdr3_aa: ASSPGDSRNTEAF
cdr3_length: 14; j_call: TRBJ1-5; v_call: TRBV5-6; cdr3_aa: ASSLSRVLSNQPQH
cdr3_length: 13; j_call: TRBJ2-3; v_call: TRBV5-1; cdr3_aa: ASSLIVAGEGTQY
cdr3_length: 14; j_call: TRBJ1-3; v_call: TRBV7-8; cdr3_aa: ASSLAPGASGNTIY
cdr3_length: 11; j_call: TRBJ2-5; v_call: TRBV5-4; cdr3_aa: ASSRDPRETQY
cdr3_length: 11; j_call: TRBJ1-3; v_call: TRBV29-1; cdr3_aa: SATGYAGNTIY
cdr3_length: 20; j_call: TRBJ2-5; v_call: TRBV4-1; cdr3_aa: ASSQDPVGWTILSGFEETQY